One sample yielded the 4 T cell receptor beta chains listed below, sequenced in a study of multiple sclerosis patients with progressive multifocal leukoencephalopathy. Specified time point: before natalizumab initiation. Libraries were prepared by immunoSEQ multiplex PCR; TCRdb keeps only in-frame clonotypes and omits some of them. This sample yields fewer than 35,000 clones, of which 75% to 90% are seen a single time; approximately 1.5% belongs to the top ten. Material: PBMCs. The receptors come from a human donor with multiple sclerosis.

The rearrangement joins TRBV11-2 to TRBJ1-1; D may be TRBD1 (5 bases). The CDR3 loop spans 15 amino acids. Per germline, CDR1 SGHAT and CDR2 FQNNGV. V was pared by 1 base and J by 5 bases, with 14 bases between. The chain's CDR3 is CASSLVPRKGTEAFF. The CDR3 nucleotides read TGTGCCAGCAGCTTAGTCCCGCGGAAGGGGACTGAAGCTTTCTTT. Full variable domain (rest looked up from reference TRBV11-2 and TRBJ1-1): EAGVAQSPRYKIIEKRQSVAFWCNPISGHATLYWYQQILGQGPKLLIQFQNNGVVDDSQLPKDRFSAERLKGVDSTLKIQPAKLEDSAVYLCASSLVPRKGTEAFFGQGTRLTVV.

In DNA, the CDR3 is TGTGCCAGCACCACGGGCCCTGGGGGTGAGCAGTTCTTC. This encodes CASTTGPGGEQFF. The V gene is TRBV5-8, the J gene TRBJ2-1; the D call may be TRBD1 or TRBD2 (5 bases each). The CDR3 length is 13 residues. The germline V gene encodes CDR1 SGHTS and CDR2 YDEGEE. V dropped 6 bases and J dropped 9 bases, with 16 bases sitting between them.

V is TRBV7-9 and J is TRBJ1-2, with D unresolved. V was clipped by 3 bases and J by 4 bases, with 6 bases between them. The germline V gene has CDR1 SEHNR and CDR2 FQNEAQ (reference sequence). This CDR3 has 12 amino acids. The CDR3 spells CASSFGVYGYTF. In DNA, the CDR3 is TGTGCCAGCAGCTTCGGCGTCTATGGCTACACCTTC.

A note on this clone: In the same sample, other DNA sequences code for this CDR3. The V and J genes are TRBV7-2 and TRBJ1-5; 7 positions match TRBD1. V was clipped by 5 bases and J by 2 bases; unmatched bases: 3. Looked up from germline, CDR1 is SGHTA and CDR2 is FQGNSA. The CDR3 contains 14 residues. This chain's CDR3 is CASSPDRGNQPQHF. The CDR3 DNA follows: TGTGCCAGCAGCCCTGACAGGGGCAATCAGCCCCAGCATTTT.